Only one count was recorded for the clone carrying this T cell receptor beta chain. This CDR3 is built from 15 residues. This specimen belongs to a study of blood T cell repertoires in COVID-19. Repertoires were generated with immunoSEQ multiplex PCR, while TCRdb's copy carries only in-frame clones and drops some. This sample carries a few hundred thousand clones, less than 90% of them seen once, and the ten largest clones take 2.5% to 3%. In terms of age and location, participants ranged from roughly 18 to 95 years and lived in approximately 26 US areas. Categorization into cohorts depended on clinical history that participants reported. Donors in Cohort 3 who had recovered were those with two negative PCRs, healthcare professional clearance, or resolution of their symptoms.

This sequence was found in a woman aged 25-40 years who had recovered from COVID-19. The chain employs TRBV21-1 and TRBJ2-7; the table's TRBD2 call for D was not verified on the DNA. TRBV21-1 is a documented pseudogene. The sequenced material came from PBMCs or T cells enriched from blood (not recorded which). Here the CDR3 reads CASSRGTRSSYEQYF. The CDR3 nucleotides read TGTGCCAGCAGCAGAGGGACTAGAAGCTCCTACGAGCAGTACTTC.